The rows below give T cell receptor beta chains drawn from one sample of a study of cytomegalovirus exposure and HLA in healthy donors. Produced via immunoSEQ multiplex PCR; TCRdb's table is partial and in-frame only. The table has about 180,000 clones, 65% to 90% seen once. Material: PBMCs. The receptors were gathered from a girl aged 2-10 years in good health and CMV-seropositive. CDR3s include the opening cysteine and the closing phenylalanine or tryptophan. Fields, in order: D gene, V gene, J gene, clone size, CDR3 DNA, CDR3 protein. D genes are given only for firm matches. Clone size, where shown, is once, few, many, or a class for clones that have expanded.

TRBD2	TRBV11-2	TRBJ2-2	-	TGTGCCAGCAGTACCTTAGCGGGGTTGGGCACCGGGGAGCTGTTTTTT	CASSTLAGLGTGELFF
-	TRBV7-9	TRBJ2-1	-	TGTGCCAGCAGCACCCAGTTAAGGGGCCAGGGGAATGAGCAGTTCTTC	CASSTQLRGQGNEQFF
-	TRBV6-1	TRBJ2-5	-	TGTGCCAGCAGCACGGGGTTAGGGGAGACCCAGTACTTC	CASSTGLGETQYF
-	TRBV5-4	TRBJ2-6	-	TGTGCCAGCAGCTCATACACGGGGGCCAACGTCCTGACTTTC	CASSSYTGANVLTF
-	TRBV7-3	TRBJ2-1	-	TGTGCCAGCAGTCTGGCGGCAGAAGCCTACAATGAGCAGTTCTTC	CASSLAAEAYNEQFF
TRBD2	TRBV5-1	TRBJ2-3	-	TGCGCCAGCAGCTTTCCCAGCGGGGCCACAGATACGCAGTATTTT	CASSFPSGATDTQYF
TRBD1	TRBV6-1	TRBJ2-7	-	TGTGCCAGCAGTTCTACGACAGGGGGATCCTACGAGCAGTACTTC	CASSSTTGGSYEQYF
-	TRBV28	TRBJ2-2	-	TGTGCCAGCAGTTTGCCAGGGGTTTCCCGTTTGGGAGGGGAGCTGTTTTTT	CASSLPGVSRLGGELFF
-	TRBV13	TRBJ1-1	few	TGTGCCAGCACCGAGTCGGGGGAGTGGAACACTGAAGCTTTCTTT	CASTESGEWNTEAFF
TRBD2	TRBV15	TRBJ2-1	-	TGTGCCACCAGCATACGCGCGGGAGCAAGGAATGAGCAGTTCTTC	CATSIRAGARNEQFF
-	TRBV11-2	TRBJ1-3	-	TGTGCCAGCAGCGCAGAATACAGGGTTGGAGATGGAAACACCATATATTTT	CASSAEYRVGDGNTIYF
TRBD1	TRBV7-2	TRBJ1-2	-	TGTGCCAGCAGCTTAAGACAGGGAGGTACCCATGGCTACACCTTC	CASSLRQGGTHGYTF
-	TRBV2	TRBJ1-2	-	TGTGCCAGCAGTGTCAGGGTCAAAAATACTGCTAACTATGGCTACACCTTC	CASSVRVKNTANYGYTF
TRBD2	TRBV19	TRBJ2-7	-	TGTGCCAGTAGTAGAACTAGCGGGAACTCCTACGAGCAGTACTTC	CASSRTSGNSYEQYF
TRBD1	TRBV6-5	TRBJ2-3	-	TGTGCCAGCAGTCGCCGGGACAGGGCAGTTGATACGCAGTATTTT	CASSRRDRAVDTQYF
TRBD2	TRBV10-1	TRBJ2-7	-	TGCGCCAGCAGTGAGAGGGGCGGGAGTATCTACGAGCAGTACTTC	CASSERGGSIYEQYF
-	TRBV6-1	TRBJ2-7	once	TGTGCCAGCAGGCCTAGACAGTACGAGCAGTACTTC	CASRPRQYEQYF
-	TRBV5-1	TRBJ2-3	few	TGCGCCAGCAGCTTGGGTCTAGCTACGGGGGCAGATACGCAGTATTTT	CASSLGLATGADTQYF
-	TRBV6-5	TRBJ2-1	-	TGTGCCAGCAGTCAGAGCCGGGGTTACTACAATGAGCAGTTCTTC	CASSQSRGYYNEQFF
-	TRBV10-3	TRBJ2-2	-	TGTGCCACCGAGGTCCGGGACTTCCCCACCGGGGAGCTGTTTTTT	CATEVRDFPTGELFF
TRBD1	TRBV6-5	TRBJ2-7	-	TGTGCCAGCAGGGGACAGATATCTCGCTACGAGCAGTACTTC	CASRGQISRYEQYF
-	TRBV5-1	TRBJ1-2	-	TGCGCCAGCAAAGGGGTTACTGGAGGCTACACCTTC	CASKGVTGGYTF